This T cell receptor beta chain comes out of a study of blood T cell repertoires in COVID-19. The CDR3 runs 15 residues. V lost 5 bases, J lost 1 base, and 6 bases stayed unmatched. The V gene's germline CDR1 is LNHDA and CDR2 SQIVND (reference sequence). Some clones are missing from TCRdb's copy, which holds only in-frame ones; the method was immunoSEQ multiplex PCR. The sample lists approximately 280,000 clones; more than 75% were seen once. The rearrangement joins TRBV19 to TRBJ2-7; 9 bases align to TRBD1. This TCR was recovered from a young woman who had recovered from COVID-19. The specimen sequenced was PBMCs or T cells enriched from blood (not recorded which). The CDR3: CASSSQGAGSYEQYF. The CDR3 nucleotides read TGTGCCAGTAGTTCACAGGGGGCCGGATCCTACGAGCAGTACTTC.